A single sample gave rise to the 22 T cell receptor beta chains below, sequenced in a study of PD-1 blockade in classical Hodgkin lymphoma. Every patient experienced relapse after autologous stem cell transplantation, and brentuximab vedotin exposure varied. Repertoires were generated with immunoSEQ multiplex PCR, while TCRdb's copy carries only in-frame clones and drops some. The table lists fewer than 50,000 clones, more than 70% of them singletons. The specimen comprised peripheral blood mononuclear cells (PBMCs), sampled at baseline. The receptors were sampled from a human donor with classical Hodgkin lymphoma.

The rearrangement uses TRBV7-9 and TRBJ2-1; tentatively, D is TRBD2 (5 bases). Germline CDR1 and CDR2: SEHNR and FQNEAQ (reference sequence). The V end was cut by 5 bases, the J end by 3 bases, with 17 bases between. The length of the CDR3 is 16 residues. The CDR3 coding sequence is TGTGCCAGCAGCCACAATGGGGTGGGGAGCTACAATGAGCAGTTCTTC. Its translation is CASSHNGVGSYNEQFF.

V is TRBV6-4 and J is TRBJ1-1; weak D call: TRBD1 (5 bases). The CDR3 sequence is 14 residues long. Trimming pared 8 bases from V and 11 bases from J, leaving 24 bases between. Germline V gene lookup returns CDR1 MRHNA and CDR2 SNTAGT. CDR3 DNA sequence: TGTGCCAGCTCAAGGGATTGGCAGGGAGCGGTTGCTTTCTTT. Translated: CASSRDWQGAVAFF.

The J gene is TRBJ2-2, the V gene TRBV25-1, with D uncertain. The length of the CDR3 is 13 residues. Between the trimmed V and J ends, which lost 4 bases and 5 bases, there was a span of 8 bases. Germline-derived CDR1 and CDR2 are MGHDK and SYGVNS. The CDR3 sequence is CASSVSWTGELFF. The DNA for the CDR3 is TGTGCCAGCAGTGTGAGCTGGACCGGGGAGCTGTTTTTT.

The chain recombines TRBV11-3 with TRBJ2-5, with D perhaps being TRBD1 or TRBD2 (5 bases each). Germline values: CDR1 SGHNT, CDR2 YENEEA. This CDR3 has 17 amino acids. Trimming removed 0 bases from V and 2 bases from J, with 16 bases in between. Written as DNA, the CDR3 is TGTGCCAGCAGCTTAGATAGAGCGCTCTGGGGGCAAGAGACCCAGTACTTC. Its protein product is CASSLDRALWGQETQYF.

This rearrangement joins TRBV15 to TRBJ2-1, with 8 nucleotides matching TRBD2. V shed 1 base, J shed 1 base, and the junction held 6 bases outside the gene matches. Germline loops: CDR1 LNHNV, CDR2 YYDKDF (reference sequence). This CDR3 comprises 17 residues. CDR3 sequence (DNA): TGTGCCACCAGCAGAGGCCGGGGGGGGGATTCCTACAATGAGCAGTTCTTC. This encodes CATSRGRGGDSYNEQFF.

The chain has TRBV19 and TRBJ2-3; 8 nucleotides match TRBD1. CDR1 and CDR2 (germline): LNHDA, SQIVND (reference sequence). CDR3 length: 15 amino acids. With 4 bases clipped from V and 4 bases from J, the junction kept 7 bases outside the gene matches. This CDR3 is CASSRPGGMADTQYF. The CDR3 DNA reads as TGTGCCAGTAGTAGGCCAGGGGGCATGGCAGATACGCAGTATTTT.

This chain uses TRBV27 with TRBJ1-2; D not certain. Germline V gene sequence: CDR1 MNHEY, CDR2 SMNVEV (reference sequence). The CDR3 sequence is 17 residues long. V shed 4 bases and J shed 8 bases, with 26 bases lying between them. CDR3 residues: CASSSSLTPSDGVGYTF. In nucleotides, the CDR3 is TGTGCCAGCAGTTCCTCTTTAACCCCTTCCGACGGTGTCGGCTACACCTTC.

V is TRBV6-1 and J is TRBJ2-4; the D gene is possibly TRBD2 (6 bases). In germline, CDR1 is MNHNS, CDR2 SASEGT. Trimming removed 6 bases from V and 3 bases from J, with 15 bases in between. The CDR3 extends over 15 amino acids. CDR3 in amino acids: CASREGQRHKNIQYF. DNA for the CDR3: TGTGCCAGCAGGGAGGGGCAGCGGCACAAAAACATTCAGTACTTC.

The chain has TRBV4-1 and TRBJ1-4; TRBD1 agrees at 7 bases. V trimming: 3 bases; J trimming: 3 bases; junction bases outside the gene matches: 13. This CDR3 has 18 amino acids. Germline lookup yields CDR1 MGHRA and CDR2 YSYEKL. The CDR3 sequence: CASSQKEGGSASNEKLFF. DNA of the CDR3: TGCGCCAGCAGCCAGAAAGAAGGGGGCTCAGCCTCTAATGAAAAACTGTTTTTT.

The J gene is TRBJ2-1, the V gene TRBV5-4; 9 bases agree with TRBD2. V dropped 4 bases and J dropped 10; count of bases not matched to a gene: 9. The germline V gene has CDR1 SGHNT and CDR2 YYREEE (reference sequence). CDR3 length: 14 residues. The CDR3 reads CASSLSSGVWEQFF. The CDR3 DNA reads as TGTGCCAGCAGCCTGTCTAGCGGGGTGTGGGAGCAGTTCTTC.

V usage is TRBV5-6 and J usage is TRBJ2-1; D remains ambiguous. The CDR3 contains 16 residues. Germline-derived CDR1 and CDR2 are SGHDT and YYEEEE. Trimming took off 4 bases at V and 1 base at J, with 15 bases between the two ends. The CDR3 here is CASSQTSVLSYNEQFF. For the CDR3, the DNA is TGTGCCAGCAGCCAAACGTCAGTTCTTTCCTACAATGAGCAGTTCTTC.

The chain is built from TRBV25-1 and TRBJ2-1, with 9 positions matching TRBD1. After removal of 6 bases from V and 8 bases from J, the junction contained 8 bases not matched to a gene. This CDR3 region has 14 residues. Germline CDR1 reads MGHDK; CDR2 reads SYGVNS. This CDR3 reads CASRETGGTDEQFF. The DNA for the CDR3 is TGTGCCAGCAGGGAGACAGGGGGTACCGATGAGCAGTTCTTC.

This clone turned up a few times. This sequence joins TRBV5-1 and TRBJ2-2, with D possibly TRBD1 on 6 matching bases. The CDR3 spans 15 residues. Germline V gene data show CDR1 as SGHRS and CDR2 as YFSETQ. Trimming removed 4 bases at V and 4 bases at J, with 14 bases between. CDR3 protein: CASSGPGDGTGELFF. In DNA form, the CDR3 reads TGCGCCAGCAGCGGCCCAGGGGATGGCACCGGGGAGCTGTTTTTT.

CDR3 sequence (DNA): TGTGCCAGCAGTGGGCGCTACTGGGATGAGCAGTTCTTC. This translates into CASSGRYWDEQFF. This chain uses TRBV2 with TRBJ2-1; D is unclear. The germline V gene encodes CDR1 SNHLY and CDR2 FYNNEI. Trimming stripped 4 bases from V and 8 bases from J, with 12 bases between. The CDR3 is 13 amino acids.

This chain joins TRBV9 and TRBJ2-1, with D maybe TRBD2 (5 bases). The CDR3 is made up of 13 amino acids. V lost 2 bases and J lost 6, with 9 bases in between. Per the germline V gene, CDR1 is SGDLS and CDR2 is YYNGEE. The CDR3 protein is CASSVAGLNEQFF. CDR3 nucleotides: TGTGCCAGCAGCGTGGCAGGACTCAATGAGCAGTTCTTC.

This sequence joins TRBV18 and TRBJ2-7, with TRBD2 matching 11 bases. CDR3 length: 17 amino acids. The J segment lost 3 bases and the V segment lost 2 bases, leaving 9 bases of the junction unmatched. Germline CDR1 is KGHSH and CDR2 is LQKENI. The CDR3 sequence: CASSPSSGGIGSYEQYF. The CDR3 DNA sequence: TGTGCCAGCTCACCATCTAGCGGGGGGATTGGGAGCTACGAGCAGTACTTC. The full variable domain, in which reference TRBV18 and TRBJ2-7 provide the parts outside the CDR3, is NAGVMQNPRHLVRRRGQEARLRCSPMKGHSHVYWYRQLPEEGLKFMVYLQKENIIDESGMPKERFSAEFPKEGPSILRIQQVVRGDSAAYFCASSPSSGGIGSYEQYFGPGTRLTVT.

This sequence joins TRBV5-6 and TRBJ2-3; TRBD2 matches 11 bases. The V and J ends lost 2 bases and 5 bases, in that order; junction bases with no gene match: 10. Germline CDR1 reads SGHDT; CDR2 reads YYEEEE. This CDR3 spans 17 amino acids. The CDR3 loop is CASSFTTSGGGEDTQYF. For the CDR3, the DNA is TGTGCCAGCAGCTTTACTACTAGCGGGGGAGGAGAAGATACGCAGTATTTT. The variable domain in full, completed from reference TRBV5-6 and TRBJ2-3, reads DAGVTQSPTHLIKTRGQQVTLRCSPKSGHDTVSWYQQALGQGPQFIFQYYEEEERQRGNFPDRFSGHQFPNYSSELNVNALLLGDSALYLCASSFTTSGGGEDTQYFGPGTRLTVL.

The rearrangement uses TRBV9 and TRBJ2-7; D is possibly TRBD1 or TRBD2 (6 bases each). Germline V gene lookup returns CDR1 SGDLS and CDR2 YYNGEE. This CDR3 comprises 16 residues. With 4 bases removed from V and 5 bases from J, the gap between germline ends came to 22 bases. In DNA form, the CDR3 reads TGTGCCAGCAGCTCCCGAGGGGGGACAAAAGGCGACGAGCAGTACTTC. This sequence encodes CASSSRGGTKGDEQYF.

The chain is built from TRBV2 and TRBJ1-5, with 9 positions matching TRBD1. The ends lost 8 bases at V and 6 bases at J; junction bases unmatched: 5. Germline CDR1 reads SNHLY; CDR2 reads FYNNEI. The CDR3 is 13 residues long. CDR3 amino acids: CASQDRGSQPQHF. In DNA form, the CDR3 reads TGTGCCAGCCAGGACAGGGGAAGTCAGCCCCAGCATTTT.

The rearrangement links TRBV5-1 to TRBJ2-3, with 10 bases identical to TRBD2. Trimming removed 4 bases from V and 1 base from J; junction bases left unmatched: 6. The germline gives CDR1 SGHRS, CDR2 YFSETQ. CDR3 length equals 16 residues. DNA of the CDR3: TGCGCCAGCAGCCCCCGGACTAGCGGACGCACAGATACGCAGTATTTT. The encoded protein is CASSPRTSGRTDTQYF.

The chain carries TRBV9 and TRBJ1-5; no clear D. V was shortened by 4 bases and J by 3 bases, with 14 bases between the two germline ends. The CDR3 has 15 residues. Germline CDR1 reads SGDLS; CDR2 reads YYNGEE. CDR3 bases: TGTGCCAGCAGCACCGAGGGAGGGATCAATCAGCCCCAGCATTTT. The encoded protein is CASSTEGGINQPQHF.

V and J are TRBV10-2 and TRBJ2-1; D is unresolved. Trimming pared 8 bases from V and 8 bases from J, leaving 7 bases between. This CDR3 spans 10 amino acids. CDR1 WSHSY and CDR2 SAAADI come from the germline V gene. CDR3 protein: CASGQYEQFF. The CDR3 nucleotides are TGCGCCAGCGGCCAGTATGAGCAGTTCTTC.